This T cell receptor (beta chain) was documented in a study of blood T cell repertoires in COVID-19. Across the study: The United States, Italy and Spain supplied acute and convalescent COVID-19 samples. Sample material is recorded as cDNA or gDNA derived from T cells, B-cell-depleted T cells, or PBMCs.

In the original processing: Cell counts per sample came from amplifying reference gene primers. The data were produced by immunoSEQ multiplex PCR, yet TCRdb's version contains in-frame clones alone and is incomplete. That table gives V, J and clone size, and the DNA gave D and trimming. Of 300,000 or so clones in the sample, approximately 86% were seen once. The CDR3 has 15 residues. J lost 4 bases, V lost 6 bases, and 5 bases had no gene match. Germline values: CDR1 SEHNR, CDR2 FQNEAQ (reference sequence). The V gene is TRBV7-9, the J gene TRBJ2-3, with TRBD1 identical over 12 bases. This TCR was sampled from a woman in her forties or fifties with active or convalescent COVID-19. The sample consisted of peripheral blood. The CDR3 region is CASSWDRGRSDTQYF. In DNA, the CDR3 is TGTGCCAGCAGTTGGGACAGGGGGCGATCAGATACGCAGTATTTT.